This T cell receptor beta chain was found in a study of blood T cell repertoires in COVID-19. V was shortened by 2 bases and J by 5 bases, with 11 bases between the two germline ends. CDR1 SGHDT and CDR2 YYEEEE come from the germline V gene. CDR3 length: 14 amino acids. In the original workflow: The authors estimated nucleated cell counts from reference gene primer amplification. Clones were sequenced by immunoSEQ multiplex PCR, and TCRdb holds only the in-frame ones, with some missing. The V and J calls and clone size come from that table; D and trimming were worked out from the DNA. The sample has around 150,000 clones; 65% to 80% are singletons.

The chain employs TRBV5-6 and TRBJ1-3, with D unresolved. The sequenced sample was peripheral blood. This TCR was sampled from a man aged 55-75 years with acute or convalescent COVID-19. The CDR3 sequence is CASSLVRVRNTIYF. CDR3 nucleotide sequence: TGTGCCAGCAGCTTAGTGAGGGTAAGAAACACCATATATTTT.